A single sample gave rise to the 26 T cell receptor beta chains below, sequenced in a study of blood T cell repertoires in COVID-19. Assay: immunoSEQ multiplex PCR; the TCRdb copy retains only in-frame clones and omits some. In the table there are around 470,000 clones, approximately 89% of which are singletons. The source material was peripheral blood. The receptors stem from a man younger than 35 with COVID-19, enrolled during active disease.

The chain employs TRBV6-6 and TRBJ2-3; TRBD2 aligns across 11 bases. The CDR3 consists of 15 residues. Germline loops: CDR1 MNHNY, CDR2 SVGAGI (reference sequence). The trim removed 5 bases at V and 5 bases at J, leaving 6 bases unmatched. CDR3 in DNA: TGTGCCAGCAGTACAGCACTAGCGGGAGTAGATACGCAGTATTTT. Protein sequence: CASSTALAGVDTQYF.

V usage is TRBV7-9 and J usage is TRBJ1-6; 8 bases line up with TRBD1. V lost 5 bases and J lost 10; bases outside the gene matches: 10. The CDR3 contains 15 residues. CDR1 SEHNR and CDR2 FQNEAQ come from the germline V gene (reference sequence). The CDR3 DNA follows: TGTGCCAGCAGCCCAGCGGACAGGGAATCATCACCCCTCCACTTT. This sequence encodes CASSPADRESSPLHF. Combining the CDR3 with reference TRBV7-9 and TRBJ1-6 gives the whole variable domain DTGVSQNPRHKITKRGQNVTFRCDPISEHNRLYWYRQTLGQGPEFLTYFQNEAQLEKSRLLSDRFSAERPKGSFSTLEIQRTEQGDSAMYLCASSPADRESSPLHFGNGTRLTVT.

The V and J genes are TRBV20-1 and TRBJ2-6, with D unresolved. The CDR3 contains 16 residues. The V gene lost 3 bases and the J gene lost 0 bases, with 12 bases spanning the gap. Germline CDR1 DFQATT, CDR2 SNEGSKA (reference sequence). DNA of the CDR3: TGCAGTGCTAGTCTACCCTTAAGCTCTGGGGCCAACGTCCTGACTTTC. Translating it yields CSASLPLSSGANVLTF.

The chain uses TRBV21-1 and TRBJ2-2; no check of the table's D call, TRBD1, against the DNA was made. TRBV21-1 is recorded as a pseudogene. The CDR3 totals 17 residues. The chain's CDR3 is CASSKEGQKANTGELFF. CDR3 bases: TGTGCCAGCAGCAAAGAGGGACAGAAAGCGAACACCGGGGAGCTGTTTTTT.

The chain couples TRBV5-1 to TRBJ2-3, with TRBD1 identical over 12 bases. J lost 1 base, V lost 2 bases, and 8 bases had no gene match. The V gene's germline CDR1 is SGHRS and CDR2 YFSETQ. The CDR3 contains 18 residues. The CDR3 DNA is TGCGCCAGCAGCTTTTCGGGACAGGGGGCTTGGGGCACAGATACGCAGTATTTT. Translated, it gives CASSFSGQGAWGTDTQYF. Together with reference TRBV5-1 and TRBJ2-3, the CDR3 gives the full variable domain: KAGVTQTPRYLIKTRGQQVTLSCSPISGHRSVSWYQQTPGQGLQFLFEYFSETQRNKGNFPGRFSGRQFSNSRSEMNVSTLELGDSALYLCASSFSGQGAWGTDTQYFGPGTRLTVL.

This clone came up once. At one end the junction does not follow the germline gene, possibly because of a read error. The rearrangement uses TRBV11-2 and TRBJ1-3; 7 nucleotides agree with TRBD1. The CDR3 totals 13 residues. Germline V CDR1 and CDR2: SGHAT, FQNNGV. CDR3 region: CASSLEMRDSLSF. The CDR3 region has the DNA TGTGCCAGCAGCTTAGAAATGCGGGACAGCCTATCCTTT.

The V gene is TRBV5-4, the J gene TRBJ2-1, with 9 bases lining up with TRBD2. Germline V CDR1 and CDR2: SGHNT, YYREEE (reference sequence). This CDR3 comprises 16 residues. V was pared by 0 bases and J by 6 bases, with 7 bases of the junction left unmatched. The CDR3 region is CASSLGGGRASNEQFF. CDR3 DNA sequence: TGTGCCAGCAGCTTGGGTGGCGGGAGGGCCTCCAATGAGCAGTTCTTC.

A single count supports this clone. The V gene is TRBV19, the J gene TRBJ1-6; 9 bases align to TRBD1. The CDR3 runs 15 residues. Looked up from germline, CDR1 is LNHDA and CDR2 is SQIVND (reference sequence). Germline trimming cut 5 bases from V and 8 bases from J; bases unmatched to any gene: 7. CDR3 nucleotide sequence: TGTGCCAGTAGTCCGCGGACAGGGGATTATTCACCCCTCCACTTT. This gives the protein CASSPRTGDYSPLHF.

This clone was found once. Other DNA sequences of this sample code for an identical CDR3. CDR3 residues: CASSLAYQETQYF. CDR3 DNA sequence: TGCGCCAGCAGCTTGGCGTACCAAGAGACCCAGTACTTC. The chain combines TRBV5-1 with TRBJ2-5; no firm D call. CDR1 is SGHRS, CDR2 YFSETQ, per germline. CDR3 length: 13 residues. Trimming pared 0 bases from V and 0 bases from J, leaving 3 bases between.

V and J are TRBV24-1 and TRBJ2-6, with a weak D call TRBD1 (6 bases). Trimming took 4 bases from V and 2 from J, leaving 11 bases between them. CDR3 length: 16 residues. CDR1 and CDR2 from the germline V gene are KGHDR and SFDVKD. The CDR3 loop reads CATSDHTGPGANVLTF. The CDR3 DNA follows: TGTGCCACCAGTGACCATACAGGGCCTGGGGCCAACGTCCTGACTTTC.

The CDR3 protein is CALQGSNNSPLHF. The CDR3 nucleotides are TGTGCCTTACAGGGCTCAAATAATTCACCCCTCCACTTT. The chain uses TRBV30 and TRBJ1-6; tentatively, D is TRBD1 (6 bases). Trimming cost V 7 bases and J 5 bases, with 12 bases left between them. This CDR3 region has 13 residues. Germline V gives CDR1 GTSNPN, CDR2 SVGIG (reference sequence).

This sequence joins TRBV4-2 and TRBJ1-5, with D possibly being TRBD1 (6 bases). The CDR3 consists of 15 residues. Germline V CDR1 and CDR2: LGHNA, YNFKEQ. V lost 1 base and J 4 bases, leaving 11 bases between the germline ends. CDR3 nucleotides: TGTGCCAGCAGCCAAGGAGTAGGGGGTAATCAGCCCCAGCATTTT. Its protein is CASSQGVGGNQPQHF.

This chain joins TRBV11-2 and TRBJ1-6, with unresolved D. Trimming shortened V by 3 bases and J by 0 bases, and 6 bases separated the two germline ends. The CDR3 spans 15 residues. Germline CDR1 SGHAT, CDR2 FQNNGV. The CDR3: CASSFTSSYNSPLHF. CDR3 DNA: TGTGCCAGCAGCTTTACAAGCTCCTATAATTCACCCCTCCACTTT.

V gene TRBV11-3 combines with J gene TRBJ1-2, with 8 nucleotides matching TRBD1. This CDR3 contains 12 residues. V was pared by 5 bases and J by 6 bases, with 2 bases of the junction left unmatched. CDR1 and CDR2 (germline): SGHNT, YENEEA. The chain's CDR3 is CASSKTGDGYTF. The CDR3 coding sequence is TGTGCCAGCAGCAAGACAGGGGATGGCTACACCTTC.

The chain carries TRBV5-4 and TRBJ2-7, with 11 positions matching TRBD2. The germline V gene has CDR1 SGHNT and CDR2 YYREEE (reference sequence). The CDR3 contains 16 residues. V shed 3 bases, J shed 8 bases, and the junction held 13 bases outside the gene matches. CDR3 residues: CASSSGVAGGVRQQYF. In nucleotides, the CDR3 is TGTGCCAGCAGCTCTGGGGTAGCGGGAGGGGTCAGGCAGCAGTACTTC.

This sequence joins TRBV19 and TRBJ1-2, with 7 bases fitting TRBD1. This CDR3 is 16 amino acids long. Germline lookup yields CDR1 LNHDA and CDR2 SQIVND (reference sequence). V gave up 3 bases and J gave up 4 bases; unmatched junction bases: 11. CDR3 DNA: TGTGCCAGTAGTATTGGCGGGACAGCCAAGGGCTATGGCTACACCTTC. Its protein product is CASSIGGTAKGYGYTF.

DNA of the CDR3: TGTGCCAGCAGGGTGGGCAGTACAAATTCACCCCTCCACTTT. Protein product: CASRVGSTNSPLHF. The chain recombines TRBV6-5 with TRBJ1-6; D is ambiguous. Trimming took off 6 bases at V and 7 bases at J, with 13 bases between the two ends. The CDR3 loop spans 14 amino acids. The germline V gene encodes CDR1 MNHEY and CDR2 SVGAGI.

The CDR3 bases are TGTGCCATCAGTGAGTCGGGACACCCGATAGATGAGACTGAAGCTTTCTTT. This encodes CAISESGHPIDETEAFF. The chain couples TRBV10-3 to TRBJ1-1, with D tentatively TRBD1 (6 bases). CDR1 is ENHRY, CDR2 SYGVKD, per germline. Trimming took 0 bases from V and 5 from J, leaving 19 bases between them. The CDR3 is 17 residues long.

J is TRBJ2-2 and V is TRBV5-4; 15 bases agree with TRBD2. The CDR3 sequence is 16 residues long. V shed 3 bases and J 7 bases; nucleotides not matched to a gene: 4. From germline, CDR1 is SGHNT and CDR2 YYREEE (reference sequence). CDR3 residues: CASSWTSGRANGELFF. DNA for the CDR3: TGTGCCAGCAGCTGGACTAGCGGGAGGGCTAACGGGGAGCTGTTTTTT. The complete variable domain, with remaining parts taken from reference TRBV5-4 and TRBJ2-2, reads ETGVTQSPTHLIKTRGQQVTLRCSSQSGHNTVSWYQQALGQGPQFIFQYYREEENGRGNFPPRFSGLQFPNYSSELNVNALELDDSALYLCASSWTSGRANGELFFGEGSRLTVL.

CDR3 in amino acids: CASSFPTLGQGQYYGYTF. The DNA of the CDR3 is TGTGCCAGCAGTTTCCCGACTCTTGGACAGGGCCAATACTATGGCTACACCTTC. The chain has TRBV27 and TRBJ1-2; TRBD1 matches at 8 bases. After removal of 3 bases from V and 3 bases from J, the junction contained 15 bases not matched to a gene. The CDR3 runs to 18 residues. CDR1 is MNHEY and CDR2 is SMNVEV in the germline V gene (reference sequence).

The chain carries TRBV6-5 and TRBJ2-5, with TRBD1 matching 9 bases. After removal of 6 bases from V and 7 bases from J, the junction contained 6 bases not matched to a gene. CDR3 size: 13 residues. The V gene's germline CDR1 is MNHEY and CDR2 SVGAGI. CDR3 amino acids: CASRKGQGRTQYF. CDR3 sequence (DNA): TGTGCCAGCAGAAAGGGACAGGGTCGGACCCAGTACTTC.

The chain employs TRBV6-5 and TRBJ2-4; 7 nucleotides align to TRBD1. The CDR3 runs to 14 residues. From germline, CDR1 is MNHEY and CDR2 SVGAGI. V was clipped by 7 bases and J by 6 bases; unmatched bases: 9. This CDR3 is CASTPPGQRNIQYF. The CDR3 nucleotides are TGTGCCAGCACTCCCCCGGGACAGAGAAACATTCAGTACTTC.

This clone was detected once. The chain carries TRBV5-4 and TRBJ2-1; no clear D gene. Looked up from germline, CDR1 is SGHNT and CDR2 is YYREEE (reference sequence). V was cut by 4 bases and J by 2 bases, with 7 bases left in between. The CDR3 is 13 residues long. The CDR3 bases are TGTGCCAGCAGCCCCGAGCCCTACAATGAGCAGTTCTTC. Protein sequence: CASSPEPYNEQFF.

The rearrangement links TRBV2 to TRBJ2-2; TRBD2 agrees at 13 bases. Germline CDR1 SNHLY, CDR2 FYNNEI. With V trimmed by 5 bases and J by 7 bases, 4 bases remained unmatched. CDR3 length equals 15 residues. CDR3 amino acids: CASSRTSGGGGELFF. The DNA of the CDR3 is TGTGCCAGCAGTCGGACTAGCGGGGGCGGCGGGGAGCTGTTTTTT.

V and J are TRBV7-9 and TRBJ2-7, with D maybe TRBD1 (6 bases). Germline V gene lookup returns CDR1 SEHNR and CDR2 FQNEAQ (reference sequence). The CDR3 has 15 residues. V was pared by 6 bases and J by 5 bases, with 20 bases between. The CDR3 here is CASRGTKTGFDEQYF. CDR3 nucleotide sequence: TGTGCCAGCAGGGGAACCAAAACAGGGTTCGACGAGCAGTACTTC.

The chain employs TRBV11-3 and TRBJ2-1; D remains ambiguous. Trimming stripped 0 bases from V and 0 bases from J, with 6 bases between. CDR1 is SGHNT and CDR2 is YENEEA in the germline V gene. The CDR3 totals 15 residues. CDR3 amino acids: CASSLDRSSYNEQFF. In DNA, the CDR3 is TGTGCCAGCAGCTTAGATCGTAGCTCCTACAATGAGCAGTTCTTC.